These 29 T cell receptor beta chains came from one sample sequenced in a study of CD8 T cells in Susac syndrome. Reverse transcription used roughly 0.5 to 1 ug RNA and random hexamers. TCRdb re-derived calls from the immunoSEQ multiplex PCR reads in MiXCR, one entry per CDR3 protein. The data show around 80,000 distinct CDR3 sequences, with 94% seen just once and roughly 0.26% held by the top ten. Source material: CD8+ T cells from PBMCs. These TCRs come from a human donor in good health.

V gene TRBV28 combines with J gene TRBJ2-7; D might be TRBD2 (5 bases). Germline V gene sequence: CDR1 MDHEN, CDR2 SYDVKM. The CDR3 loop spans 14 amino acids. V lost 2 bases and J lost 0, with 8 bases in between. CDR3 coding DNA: TGTGCCAGCAGTTTAGGTGGGAGCTCCTACGAGCAGTACGTC. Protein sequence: CASSLGGSSYEQYV.

CDR3 coding DNA: TGTGCCAGCAGTTACTCACGGGGGGCAAACGAGCAGTACTTC. Protein: CASSYSRGANEQYF. The rearrangement links TRBV6-5 to TRBJ2-7, with TRBD2 as a possible D gene (7 bases). Germline V lookup: CDR1 MNHEY, CDR2 SVGAGI. Between the trimmed V and J ends, which lost 0 bases and 5 bases, there was a span of 11 bases. The CDR3 length is 14 residues.

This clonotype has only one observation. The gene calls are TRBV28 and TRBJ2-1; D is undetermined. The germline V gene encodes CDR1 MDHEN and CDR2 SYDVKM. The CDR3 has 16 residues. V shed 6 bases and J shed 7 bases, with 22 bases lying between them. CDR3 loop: CASSPGRSTGNNEQFF. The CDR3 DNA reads TGTGCCAGCAGCCCAGGACGCAGCACGGGTAATAATGAGCAGTTCTTC.

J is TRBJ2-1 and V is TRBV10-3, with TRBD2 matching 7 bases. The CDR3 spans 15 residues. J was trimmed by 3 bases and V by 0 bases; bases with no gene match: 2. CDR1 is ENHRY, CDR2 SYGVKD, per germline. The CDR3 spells CAISESSGDYNEQFF. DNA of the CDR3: TGTGCCATCAGTGAGTCGAGCGGGGACTACAATGAGCAGTTCTTC.

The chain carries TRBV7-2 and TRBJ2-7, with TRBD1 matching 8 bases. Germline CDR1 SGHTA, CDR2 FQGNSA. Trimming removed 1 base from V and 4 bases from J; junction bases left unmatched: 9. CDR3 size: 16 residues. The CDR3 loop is CASSLGTGYSRYEQYF. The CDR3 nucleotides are TGTGCCAGCAGCTTAGGGACAGGGTATTCTAGGTACGAGCAGTACTTC.

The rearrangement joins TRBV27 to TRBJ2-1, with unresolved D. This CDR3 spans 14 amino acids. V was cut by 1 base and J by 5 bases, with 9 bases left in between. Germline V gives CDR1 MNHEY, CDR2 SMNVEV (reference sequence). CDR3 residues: CASSLLGYHNEQFF. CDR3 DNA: TGTGCCAGCAGTTTATTAGGCTACCACAATGAGCAGTTCTTC.

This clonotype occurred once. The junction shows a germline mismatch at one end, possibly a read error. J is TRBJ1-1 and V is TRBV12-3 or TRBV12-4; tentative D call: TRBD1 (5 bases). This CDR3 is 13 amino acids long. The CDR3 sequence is CASFKSNSGAPNF. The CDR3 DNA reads TGTGCCAGCTTCAAAAGCAATTCTGGGGCGCCTAACTTT.

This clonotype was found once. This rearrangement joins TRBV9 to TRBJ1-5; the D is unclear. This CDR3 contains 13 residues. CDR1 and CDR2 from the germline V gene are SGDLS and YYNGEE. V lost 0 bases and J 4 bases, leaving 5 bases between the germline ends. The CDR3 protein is CASSVVGNQPQHF. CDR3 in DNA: TGTGCCAGCAGCGTAGTGGGTAATCAGCCCCAGCATTTT.

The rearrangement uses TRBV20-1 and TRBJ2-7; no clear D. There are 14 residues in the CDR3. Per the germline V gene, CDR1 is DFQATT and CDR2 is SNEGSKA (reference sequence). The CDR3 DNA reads TGCGGGCGAGGTCAGAATGACCCTTCATACGAGCAGTACGTC. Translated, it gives CGRGQNDPSYEQYV.

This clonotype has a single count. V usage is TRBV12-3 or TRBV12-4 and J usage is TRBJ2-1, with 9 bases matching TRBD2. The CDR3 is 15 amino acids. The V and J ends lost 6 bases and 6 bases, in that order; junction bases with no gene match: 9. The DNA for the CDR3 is TGTGCCAGCAGCATGACTAGCGGAACCAGCAATGAGCAGTTCTTC. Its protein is CASSMTSGTSNEQFF.

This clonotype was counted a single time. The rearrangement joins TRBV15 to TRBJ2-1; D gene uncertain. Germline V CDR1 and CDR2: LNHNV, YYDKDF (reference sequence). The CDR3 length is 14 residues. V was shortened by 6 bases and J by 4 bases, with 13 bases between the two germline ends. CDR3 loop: CATSGRRDYNEQFF. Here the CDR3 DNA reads TGTGCCACCAGTGGGCGAAGGGATTACAATGAGCAGTTCTTC.

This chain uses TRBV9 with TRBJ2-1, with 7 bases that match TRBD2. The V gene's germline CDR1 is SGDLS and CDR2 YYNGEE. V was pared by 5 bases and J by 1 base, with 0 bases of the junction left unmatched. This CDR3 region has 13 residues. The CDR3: CASSSGSYNEQFF. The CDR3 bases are TGTGCCAGCAGTAGCGGGTCCTACAATGAGCAGTTCTTC. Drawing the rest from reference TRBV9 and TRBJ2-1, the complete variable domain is DSGVTQTPKHLITATGQRVTLRCSPRSGDLSVYWYQQSLDQGLQFLIQYYNGEERAKGNILERFSAQQFPDLHSELNLSSLELGDSALYFCASSSGSYNEQFFGPGTRLTVL.

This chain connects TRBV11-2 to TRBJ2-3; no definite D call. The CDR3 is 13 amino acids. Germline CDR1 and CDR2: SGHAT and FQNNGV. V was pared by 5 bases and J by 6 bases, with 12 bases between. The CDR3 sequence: CASSIDISDTQYF. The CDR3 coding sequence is TGTGCCAGCAGCATCGACATATCGGATACGCAGTATTTT.

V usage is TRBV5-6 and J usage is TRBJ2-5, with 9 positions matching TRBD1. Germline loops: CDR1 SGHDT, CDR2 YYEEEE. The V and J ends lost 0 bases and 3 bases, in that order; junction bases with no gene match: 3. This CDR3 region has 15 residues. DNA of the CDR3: TGTGCCAGCAGCTTGGGACAGGGGGTGGAAGAGACCCAGTACTTC. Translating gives CASSLGQGVEETQYF.

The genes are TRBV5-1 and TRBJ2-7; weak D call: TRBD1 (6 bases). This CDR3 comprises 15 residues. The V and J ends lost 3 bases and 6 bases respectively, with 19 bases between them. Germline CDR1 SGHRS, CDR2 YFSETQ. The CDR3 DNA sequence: TGCGCCAGCAGCTACCGGGACACGGATTTGGTCGAGCAGTACTTC. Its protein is CASSYRDTDLVEQYF.

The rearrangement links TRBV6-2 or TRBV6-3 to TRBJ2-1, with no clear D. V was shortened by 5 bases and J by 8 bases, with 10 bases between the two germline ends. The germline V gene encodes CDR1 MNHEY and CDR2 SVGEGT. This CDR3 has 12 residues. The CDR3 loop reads CASSRGHDEQFF. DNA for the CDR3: TGTGCCAGCAGTAGAGGTCACGATGAGCAGTTCTTC.

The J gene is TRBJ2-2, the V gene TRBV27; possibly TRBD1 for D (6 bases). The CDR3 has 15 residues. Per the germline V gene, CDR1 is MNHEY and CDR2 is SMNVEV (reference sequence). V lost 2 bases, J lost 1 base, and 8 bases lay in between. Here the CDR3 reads CASSLNRENTGELFF. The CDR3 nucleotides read TGTGCCAGCAGTTTAAACAGGGAGAACACCGGGGAGCTGTTTTTT.

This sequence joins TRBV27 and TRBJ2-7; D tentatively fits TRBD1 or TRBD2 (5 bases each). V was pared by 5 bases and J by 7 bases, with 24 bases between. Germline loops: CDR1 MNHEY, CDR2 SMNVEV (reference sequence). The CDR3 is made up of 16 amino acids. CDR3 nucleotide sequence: TGTGCCAGCAGTCCTGGGACGGGACCAGTTCCTAGGGAGCAGTACTTC. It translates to CASSPGTGPVPREQYF.

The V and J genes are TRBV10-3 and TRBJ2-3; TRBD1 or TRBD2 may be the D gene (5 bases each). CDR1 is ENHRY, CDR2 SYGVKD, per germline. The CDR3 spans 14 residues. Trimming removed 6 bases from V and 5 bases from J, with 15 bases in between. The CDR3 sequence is CAISGTSGRDTQYF. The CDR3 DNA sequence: TGTGCCATCAGCGGGACGTCCGGTCGAGATACGCAGTATTTT.

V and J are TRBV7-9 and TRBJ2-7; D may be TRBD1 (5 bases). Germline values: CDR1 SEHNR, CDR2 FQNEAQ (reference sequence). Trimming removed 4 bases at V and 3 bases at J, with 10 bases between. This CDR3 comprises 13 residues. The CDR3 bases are TGTGCCAGCAGCTACGTCGACAGCTACGAGCAGTACGTC. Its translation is CASSYVDSYEQYV.

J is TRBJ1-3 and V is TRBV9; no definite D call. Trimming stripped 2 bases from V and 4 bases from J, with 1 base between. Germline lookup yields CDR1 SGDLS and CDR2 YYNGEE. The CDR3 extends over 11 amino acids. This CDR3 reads CASSVGNTIYF. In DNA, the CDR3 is TGTGCCAGCAGCGTCGGAAACACCATATATTTT.

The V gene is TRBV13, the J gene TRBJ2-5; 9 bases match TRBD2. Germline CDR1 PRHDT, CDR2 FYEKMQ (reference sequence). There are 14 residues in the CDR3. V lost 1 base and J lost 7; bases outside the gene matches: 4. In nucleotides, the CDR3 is TGTGCCAGCAGCTTAGCCGTACTAGCGGGGACCCAGTACTTC. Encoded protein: CASSLAVLAGTQYF. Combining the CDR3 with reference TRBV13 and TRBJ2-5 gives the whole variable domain AAGVIQSPRHLIKEKRETATLKCYPIPRHDTVYWYQQGPGQDPQFLISFYEKMQSDKGSIPDRFSAQQFSDYHSELNMSSLELGDSALYFCASSLAVLAGTQYFGPGTRLLVL.

CDR3 loop: CSARPSTSVFTDTQYF. CDR3 DNA sequence: TGCAGTGCTAGACCCTCGACTAGCGTTTTCACAGATACGCAGTATTTT. The chain carries TRBV20-1 and TRBJ2-3, with TRBD2 matching over 8 bases. Germline V gene sequence: CDR1 DFQATT, CDR2 SNEGSKA (reference sequence). The V and J ends lost 2 bases and 2 bases, in that order; junction bases with no gene match: 9. The CDR3 runs to 16 residues.

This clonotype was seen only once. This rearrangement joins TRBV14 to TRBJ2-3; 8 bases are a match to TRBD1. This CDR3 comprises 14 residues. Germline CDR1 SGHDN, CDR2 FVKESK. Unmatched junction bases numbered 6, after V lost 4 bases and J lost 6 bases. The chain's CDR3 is CASSPRTGKDTQYF. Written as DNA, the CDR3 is TGTGCCAGCAGCCCCCGGACAGGGAAGGATACGCAGTATTTT.

The CDR3 sequence: CASRALAGANEQFF. In DNA, the CDR3 is TGTGCCAGCAGGGCACTAGCGGGGGCTAATGAGCAGTTCTTC. The chain recombines TRBV6-5 with TRBJ2-1, with 11 bases aligning to TRBD2. This CDR3 region has 14 residues. V shed 6 bases and J 7 bases; nucleotides not matched to a gene: 5. The germline V gene encodes CDR1 MNHEY and CDR2 SVGAGI.

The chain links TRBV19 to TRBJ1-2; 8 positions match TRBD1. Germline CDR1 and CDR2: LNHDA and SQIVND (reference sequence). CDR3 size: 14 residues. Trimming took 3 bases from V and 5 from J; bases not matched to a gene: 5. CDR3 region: CASSIRGRNYGYTF. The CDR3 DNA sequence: TGTGCCAGTAGTATCAGGGGGCGTAATTATGGCTACACCTTC.

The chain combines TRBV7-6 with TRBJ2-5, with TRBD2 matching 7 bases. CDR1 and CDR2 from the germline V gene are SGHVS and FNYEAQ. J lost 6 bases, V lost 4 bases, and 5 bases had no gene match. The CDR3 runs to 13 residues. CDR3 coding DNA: TGTGCCAGCAGCTCCACGGGGGGTCAGACCCAGTACTTC. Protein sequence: CASSSTGGQTQYF. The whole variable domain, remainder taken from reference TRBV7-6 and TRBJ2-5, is GAGVSQSPRYKVTKRGQDVALRCDPISGHVSLYWYRQALGQGPEFLTYFNYEAQQDKSGLPNDRFSAERPEGSISTLTIQRTEQRDSAMYRCASSSTGGQTQYFGPGTRLLVL.

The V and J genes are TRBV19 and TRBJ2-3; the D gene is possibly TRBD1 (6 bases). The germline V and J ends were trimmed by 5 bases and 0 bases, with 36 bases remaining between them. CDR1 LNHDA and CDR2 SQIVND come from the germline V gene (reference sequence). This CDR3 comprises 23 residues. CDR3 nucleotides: TGTGCCAGTAGTGTGAACCGAGACCCTGTCAGGGGACGAGATTCTTCGAGCACAGATACGCAGTATTTT. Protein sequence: CASSVNRDPVRGRDSSSTDTQYF.

This chain's CDR3 is CSARDQGQPPGEAFF. CDR3 bases: TGCAGTGCTAGAGACCAGGGACAGCCTCCGGGTGAAGCTTTCTTT. The chain is built from TRBV20-1 and TRBJ1-1; 7 bases align to TRBD1. J gave up 7 bases and V 0 bases, and 11 bases lay outside the gene matches. CDR3 length: 15 residues. Germline CDR1 reads DFQATT; CDR2 reads SNEGSKA (reference sequence).